These T cell receptor beta chains were read from a single sample in a study of PD-1 blockade in classical Hodgkin lymphoma. Using immunoSEQ multiplex PCR, the repertoire was profiled, and TCRdb retains in-frame clones only, with some absent. The sample lists more than 90,000 clones; roughly 78% were seen once. Specimen: peripheral blood mononuclear cells (PBMCs), collected before the fourth cycle of nivolumab. These receptors were taken from a human donor with classical Hodgkin lymphoma. Both conserved end residues are part of each CDR3. Fields, in order: D gene, CDR3 length, J gene, clone size, V gene, CDR3 DNA, CDR3 protein. A D gene is named only where the DNA matches it firmly. Expanded clones get a size class; other rows say once, few or many, or leave the size out.

- | 13 | TRBJ2-7 | - | TRBV7-2 | TGTGCCAGTTCCCTGGGGGGGCAGTACGAGCAGTACTTC | CASSLGGQYEQYF
- | 12 | TRBJ2-3 | - | TRBV9 | TGTGCCAGCAGCGAGACTACAGATACGCAGTATTTT | CASSETTDTQYF
TRBD1 | 16 | TRBJ1-1 | - | TRBV18 | TGTGCCAGCTCACCGCAAGGACAGGGGATGAACACTGAAGCTTTCTTT | CASSPQGQGMNTEAFF
- | 16 | TRBJ2-6 | - | TRBV7-2 | TGTGCCAGCAGCTTAGTGGGTGGGACTGGGGCCAACGTCCTGACTTTC | CASSLVGGTGANVLTF
TRBD1 | 15 | TRBJ1-6 | few | TRBV6-6 | TGTGCCAGCAGTTACTCACGGGACAGCTATTCACCCCTCCACTTT | CASSYSRDSYSPLHF
TRBD1 | 16 | TRBJ2-3 | - | TRBV7-3 | TGTGCCAGCAGCTTAAGGGCACAGGGGGCCGCAGATACGCAGTATTTT | CASSLRAQGAADTQYF
- | 20 | TRBJ2-6 | once | TRBV5-3 | TGTGCCAGAAGCTTGGTAGAAGACGCCTTCGAAGACTCTGGGGCCAACGTCCTGACTTTC | CARSLVEDAFEDSGANVLTF
TRBD2 | 16 | TRBJ2-1 | - | TRBV18 | TGTGCCAGCTCACCACCGGGCGGGGGGGCGGAGAATGAGCAGTTCTTC | CASSPPGGGAENEQFF
- | 15 | TRBJ2-4 | - | TRBV28 | TGTGCCAGCAGACTTACCGGAACCGCCAAAAACATTCAGTACTTC | CASRLTGTAKNIQYF
- | 13 | TRBJ1-1 | - | TRBV9 | TGTGCCAGCAGCAGTATCTTGAACACTGAAGCTTTCTTT | CASSSILNTEAFF
- | 15 | TRBJ1-2 | - | TRBV19 | TGTGCCAGTAGTATCTCGGGTGAAGGACTCTATGGCTACACCTTC | CASSISGEGLYGYTF
- | 14 | TRBJ1-6 | - | TRBV5-1 | TGCGCCAGCAGCTTGGACCGACGGGATTCACCCCTCCACTTT | CASSLDRRDSPLHF
- | 11 | TRBJ1-2 | - | TRBV15 | TGTGCCACCGCGGGATTGTATGGCTACACCTTC | CATAGLYGYTF
- | 14 | TRBJ2-5 | few | TRBV5-5 | TGTGCCAGCAGCTCTACAGGGTTTTCAGAGACCCAGTACTTC | CASSSTGFSETQYF
TRBD2 | 17 | TRBJ2-5 | once | TRBV2 | TGTGCCAGCAGTGAGGGACTAGCGGGAGGGCAGCAAGAGACCCAGTACTTC | CASSEGLAGGQQETQYF
- | 16 | TRBJ2-2 | - | TRBV7-6 | TGTGCCAGCAGCCCCGAGGCCCTAGCATACACCGGGGAGCTGTTTTTT | CASSPEALAYTGELFF
- | 12 | TRBJ1-5 | - | TRBV6-6 | TGTGCCAGCACTATCGGGATGCAGCCCCAGCATTTT | CASTIGMQPQHF
TRBD1 | 15 | TRBJ1-5 | - | TRBV28 | TGTGCCAGCAGTCCCAGGGGGCATGGCAATCAGCCCCAGCATTTT | CASSPRGHGNQPQHF
- | 16 | TRBJ1-1 | - | TRBV6-5 | TGTGCCAGCAGTTACTCTTCAGGGGTCGTGAACACTGAAGCTTTCTTT | CASSYSSGVVNTEAFF
TRBD1 | 15 | TRBJ1-1 | - | TRBV6-6 | TGTGCCAGCAGGCAACAGGGGCGCGGGGTTGTTGAAGCTTTCTTT | CASRQQGRGVVEAFF
TRBD2 | 16 | TRBJ2-1 | few | TRBV19 | TGTGCCAGTAGTATGGTAAGCGGGAGCTCCTACAATGAGCAGTTCTTC | CASSMVSGSSYNEQFF
TRBD2 | 13 | TRBJ2-5 | - | TRBV30 | TGTGCCTGGAGTGGCGGGAGGGGAGAGACCCAGTACTTC | CAWSGGRGETQYF
TRBD1 | 16 | TRBJ2-4 | - | TRBV5-4 | TGTGCCAGCAGCCGCAGACAGGGGGCCGCTCAGGGTATTCAGTACTTC | CASSRRQGAAQGIQYF
- | 15 | TRBJ1-1 | - | TRBV5-8 | TGTGCCAGCAGCCTTCAGGCGGCATTGAACACTGAAGCTTTCTTT | CASSLQAALNTEAFF
TRBD2 | 15 | TRBJ2-1 | - | TRBV5-1 | TGCGCCAGCAGCTCCCTCGGGGTTGCGGGGGGTGAGCAGTTCTTC | CASSSLGVAGGEQFF
TRBD2 | 12 | TRBJ2-7 | - | TRBV6-5 | TGTGCCAGCAGATCAGGGAGGGTCGAGCAGTACTTC | CASRSGRVEQYF
- | 15 | TRBJ1-1 | medium-sized | TRBV4-1 | TGCGCCAGCAGCCCATACAGGGACTCGAACACTGAAGCTTTCTTT | CASSPYRDSNTEAFF
TRBD2 | 13 | TRBJ2-7 | - | TRBV28 | TGTGCCAGCAGACCAGCGGGGCTCCACGAGCAGTACTTC | CASRPAGLHEQYF
- | 12 | TRBJ1-5 | few | TRBV19 | TGTGCCAGTAGTCATAGCAATCAGCCCCAGCATTTT | CASSHSNQPQHF
- | 14 | TRBJ1-5 | - | TRBV6-5 | TGTGCCAGCAGTTATGCGTCGAGCAATCAGCCCCAGCATTTT | CASSYASSNQPQHF
- | 14 | TRBJ1-2 | - | TRBV6-5 | TGTGCCACGCACACCGACCAGGGTAACTATGGCTACACCTTC | CATHTDQGNYGYTF
TRBD1 | 15 | TRBJ2-3 | once | TRBV2 | TGTGCCAGCAGTGAACGGACAGGGGGCACAGATACGCAGTATTTT | CASSERTGGTDTQYF
TRBD1 | 15 | TRBJ1-5 | - | TRBV27 | TGTGCCAGCAGTTCCTCAGGGGGAGGCAATCAGCCCCAGCATTTT | CASSSSGGGNQPQHF
- | 15 | TRBJ1-4 | - | TRBV6-1 | TGTGCCAGCAGTGATTGGACAGAGCGTAATGAAAAACTGTTTTTT | CASSDWTERNEKLFF
- | 17 | TRBJ1-5 | - | TRBV18 | TGTGCCAGCTCACCACAGGTCGGCCGATCGGACAATCAGCCCCAGCATTTT | CASSPQVGRSDNQPQHF
TRBD1 | 15 | TRBJ1-6 | - | TRBV6-5 | TGTGCCAGCAGTTACGGGGACAGGTTCTCTTCACCCCTCCACTTT | CASSYGDRFSSPLHF
TRBD1 | 17 | TRBJ2-7 | - | TRBV5-1 | TGCGCCAGCAGCGTCGGGACAGGGGCTTCTGAACTCTACGAGCAGTACTTC | CASSVGTGASELYEQYF
TRBD2 | 18 | TRBJ2-1 | - | TRBV7-6 | TGTGCCAGCAGCTTACTCTATGGCGGCGGGGGAGCCTACAATGAGCAGTTCTTC | CASSLLYGGGGAYNEQFF
TRBD1 | 14 | TRBJ1-1 | - | TRBV18 | TGTGCCAGCTCATTGACAGGGATGAACACTGAAGCTTTCTTT | CASSLTGMNTEAFF
TRBD1 | 17 | TRBJ2-3 | few | TRBV4-1 | TGCGCCAGCAGCCAAGTTAGTGGACAGGGGCCCGCGGATACGCAGTATTTT | CASSQVSGQGPADTQYF
TRBD1 | 15 | TRBJ2-7 | - | TRBV2 | TGTGCCAGCATGGACAGGGGTGCTTCGTGGGACGAGCAGTACTTC | CASMDRGASWDEQYF
- | 15 | TRBJ1-4 | - | TRBV5-4 | TGTGCCAGCAGCCTGGACGGAACAACTAATGAAAAACTGTTTTTT | CASSLDGTTNEKLFF
- | 14 | TRBJ2-7 | few | TRBV5-1 | TGCGCCAGCAGCAAGACAGTCACCTCCTACGAGCAGTACTTC | CASSKTVTSYEQYF
- | 17 | TRBJ1-4 | - | TRBV6-4 | TGTGCCAGCAGTGACTCAGACAACACAGGAATTAATGAAAAACTGTTTTTT | CASSDSDNTGINEKLFF